A single sample gave rise to the 21 T cell receptor beta chains below, sequenced in a study of T cells in Graves' hyperthyroidism and ophthalmopathy. The CDR3 regions of TCR beta were amplified from RNA transcripts. Using the HTBI primer set, a first-round RT-PCR was run on the TCR CDR3. A single record per CDR3 protein comes from TCRdb applying MiXCR to the multiplex PCR reads. The sample includes hundreds of thousands of distinct CDR3 sequences, about two fifths of them seen just once. Sequenced material: blood. These receptors originate from a man aged 18 to 30 with Graves' hyperthyroidism.

This clonotype was detected ten times or more. J is TRBJ1-1 and V is TRBV7-9; D might be TRBD1 (5 bases). Germline CDR1 is SEHNR and CDR2 is FQNEAQ (reference sequence). This CDR3 region has 14 residues. The V gene lost 2 bases and the J gene lost 5 bases, with 12 bases spanning the gap. CDR3 in amino acids: CASSLSGDRTEAFF. For the CDR3, the DNA is TGTGCCAGCAGCTTATCGGGGGATCGGACTGAAGCTTTCTTT.

This clonotype was detected many times. This sequence joins TRBV20-1 and TRBJ1-4; D is ambiguous. The CDR3 runs to 12 residues. V was shortened by 1 base and J by 7 bases, with 7 bases between the two germline ends. Germline CDR1 and CDR2: DFQATT and SNEGSKA (reference sequence). Here the CDR3 reads CSARVRSEKLFF. As DNA, the CDR3 is TGCAGTGCTAGAGTCAGATCTGAAAAACTGTTTTTT.

About this clonotype: Since a much larger clone is just one base distant, this may be a read error. V is TRBV29-1 and J is TRBJ2-7, with unresolved D. The germline gives CDR1 SQVTM, CDR2 ANQGSEA. This CDR3 is 13 amino acids long. In DNA, the CDR3 is TGCAGCGTTGAATTTAAGGAACCCTACGAGCAGTGCTTC. Translated: CSVEFKEPYEQCF.

This chain connects TRBV11-2 to TRBJ1-2, with 7 bases matching TRBD1. This CDR3 region has 13 residues. Germline V lookup: CDR1 SGHAT, CDR2 FQNNGV. J gave up 10 bases and V 6 bases, and 11 bases lay outside the gene matches. Written as DNA, the CDR3 is TGTGCCAGCAGTTGGGGCCGGGACAGCTACTACACCTTC. It codes for CASSWGRDSYYTF.

Turning to this clonotype: This may be a read error, as it is one base from a much larger clone. This sequence joins TRBV7-3 and TRBJ1-2; D not resolved. V was trimmed by 2 bases and J by 8 bases, leaving 15 bases between them. The V gene's germline CDR1 is SGHTA and CDR2 FQGTGA. This CDR3 region has 14 residues. The CDR3 region is CASSLPGSGSGYTF. CDR3 coding DNA: TGTGCCAGCAGCTTACCGGGGTCGGGGTCGGGCTACACCTTC.

The chain's CDR3 is CSANRGGAKNTEAFF. The CDR3 DNA follows: TGCAGTGCGAACCGAGGTGGGGCAAAAAACACTGAAGCTTTCTTT. The gene calls are TRBV20-1 and TRBJ1-1; D may be TRBD1 (5 bases). Germline V gene lookup returns CDR1 DFQATT and CDR2 SNEGSKA (reference sequence). Trimming stripped 6 bases from V and 2 bases from J, with 19 bases between. This CDR3 is 15 amino acids long.

This clonotype showed up many times. The chain links TRBV10-2 to TRBJ1-4; 8 bases are a match to TRBD1. This CDR3 is built from 15 residues. CDR1 WSHSY and CDR2 SAAADI come from the germline V gene. The junction had 11 bases not matched to a gene; V was cut back by 6 bases and J by 8 bases. The CDR3 here is CASRDPGQGGEKLFF. The CDR3 DNA is TGCGCCAGCAGAGACCCTGGACAGGGCGGCGAAAAACTGTTTTTT.

The V gene is TRBV5-8, the J gene TRBJ2-2, with TRBD2 matching 11 bases. From germline, CDR1 is SGHTS and CDR2 YDEGEE. The CDR3 has 16 amino acids. J was trimmed by 8 bases and V by 4 bases; bases with no gene match: 10. Here the CDR3 DNA reads TGTGCCAGCAGCCCTACGGCGGTAGCGGGAGGGGGGGAGCTGTTTTTT. Protein sequence: CASSPTAVAGGGELFF.

In this sample, this clonotype turned up many times. The rearrangement links TRBV9 to TRBJ1-5, with 8 positions matching TRBD1. The CDR3 loop spans 14 amino acids. V was clipped by 8 bases and J by 6 bases; unmatched bases: 10. Germline CDR1 and CDR2: SGDLS and YYNGEE. The CDR3 region is CASSVGTGGQPQHF. The DNA for the CDR3 is TGTGCCAGTAGTGTCGGGACAGGAGGTCAGCCCCAGCATTTT.

This clonotype was recorded only once. The V call is TRBV7-8, the J call TRBJ2-5; possible D gene TRBD1, 6 bases. The germline V and J ends were trimmed by 9 bases and 5 bases, with 22 bases remaining between them. The V gene's germline CDR1 is SGHVS and CDR2 FQNEAQ. The CDR3 has 15 amino acids. The CDR3: CASPPIQGSGETQYF. CDR3 sequence (DNA): TGTGCCAGTCCGCCGATACAGGGTTCCGGGGAGACCCAGTACTTC.

Concerning this clonotype: One end of the junction fails to match germline, which may point to a read error. This rearrangement joins TRBV2 to TRBJ1-4; 7 bases match TRBD1. Germline loops: CDR1 SNHLY, CDR2 FYNNEI. The CDR3 consists of 13 residues. CDR3 DNA sequence: TGTGCCAGCGGTGACAGGGCTAATGAAAAACTGTTTTTT. It is translated as CASGDRANEKLFF.

The chain joins TRBV29-1 to TRBJ2-6; no reliable D call. CDR3 length: 13 residues. Germline loops: CDR1 SQVTM, CDR2 ANQGSEA. V lost 7 bases, J lost 0 bases, and 7 bases lay in between. The CDR3 DNA sequence: TGCAGCGGCCTGAACTCTGGGGCCAACGTCCTGACTTTC. This gives the protein CSGLNSGANVLTF.

This clonotype has only a few counts. This sequence joins TRBV11-2 and TRBJ2-5; a weak D match, TRBD2 (6 bases). V was cut by 3 bases and J by 5 bases, with 13 bases left in between. The CDR3 loop spans 14 amino acids. Germline V gives CDR1 SGHAT, CDR2 FQNNGV. This chain's CDR3 is CASSFGGDGETQYF. In DNA, the CDR3 is TGTGCCAGCAGCTTCGGGGGTGACGGGGAGACCCAGTACTTC.

Regarding this clonotype: Relative to the germline gene, one junction end is altered; a read error may explain this. The chain couples TRBV2 to TRBJ2-2; D is ambiguous. Germline values: CDR1 SNHLY, CDR2 FYNNEI. This CDR3 spans 13 amino acids. This CDR3 is CASREGIPGELFF. CDR3 in DNA: TGTGCCAGCAGGGAAGGGATCCCCGGGGAGCTGTTTTTT.

About this clonotype itself: A junction end diverges from the germline sequence, so it may reflect a read error. The J gene is TRBJ2-6, the V gene TRBV15; D ambiguous. The length of the CDR3 is 14 residues. In germline, CDR1 is LNHNV, CDR2 YYDKDF (reference sequence). CDR3 in amino acids: CATNGMTGTNVLTF. The DNA of the CDR3 is TGTGCCACCAATGGGATGACTGGGACCAACGTCCTGACTTTC.

V and J are TRBV5-1 and TRBJ2-2; no reliable D call. The CDR3 is 14 amino acids. V was clipped by 3 bases and J by 2 bases, with 8 bases between them. Germline V gives CDR1 SGHRS, CDR2 YFSETQ. As DNA, the CDR3 is TGCGCCAGCAGCTGGTCACCTAACACCGGGGAGCTGTTTTTT. As protein: CASSWSPNTGELFF.

This clonotype was recorded many times. The genes are TRBV10-3 and TRBJ2-7, with D perhaps given as TRBD1 or TRBD2 (7 bases each). The CDR3 has 11 amino acids. The germline V gene encodes CDR1 ENHRY and CDR2 SYGVKD. The CDR3 DNA sequence: TGTGCTCCCAGGGGGGGTAACGAGCAGTACTTC. Its translation: CAPRGGNEQYF.

This sequence joins TRBV6-2 or TRBV6-3 and TRBJ1-1; 8 positions match TRBD1. The CDR3 extends over 14 amino acids. Germline CDR1 is MNHEY and CDR2 is SVGEGT. The trim removed 7 bases at V and 4 bases at J, leaving 8 bases unmatched. The DNA for the CDR3 is TGTGCCAGCAACCCGGACAGGGAGACCACTGAAGCTTTCTTT. Translation: CASNPDRETTEAFF.

The V call is TRBV2, the J call TRBJ1-1, with a tentative D call TRBD1 (6 bases). The CDR3 length is 14 residues. Trimming took 4 bases from V and 3 from J, leaving 12 bases between them. Germline lookup yields CDR1 SNHLY and CDR2 FYNNEI. The CDR3 here is CASSGTAEDTEAFF. The CDR3 bases are TGTGCCAGCAGTGGGACAGCCGAGGACACTGAAGCTTTCTTT. The complete variable domain, with remaining parts taken from reference TRBV2 and TRBJ1-1, reads EPEVTQTPSHQVTQMGQEVILRCVPISNHLYFYWYRQILGQKVEFLVSFYNNEISEKSEIFDDQFSVERPDGSNFTLKIRSTKLEDSAMYFCASSGTAEDTEAFFGQGTRLTVV.

This clonotype was seen once. This chain joins TRBV10-3 and TRBJ1-1; D is undetermined. The V end lost 2 bases, the J end lost 12 bases, and 19 bases lay between the germline ends. The CDR3 is made up of 14 amino acids. Germline lookup yields CDR1 ENHRY and CDR2 SYGVKD. CDR3 in DNA: TGTGCCATCAGTGAGGCGGACGGCCCTGGGAGGACTTTCTTT. As protein: CAISEADGPGRTFF.

This rearrangement joins TRBV15 to TRBJ1-2; D is possibly TRBD1 (5 bases). Germline CDR1 is LNHNV and CDR2 is YYDKDF (reference sequence). Trimming took off 4 bases at V and 8 bases at J, with 17 bases between the two ends. This CDR3 contains 14 residues. The CDR3 DNA reads TGTGCCACCAGCAACCGTCCAGGGTTGGGAGGCTACACCTTC. Residues: CATSNRPGLGGYTF.